The 28 T cell receptor beta chains reported below all come from one sample, sequenced in a study of blood T cell repertoires in COVID-19 (dated by TCRdb to between 2020 and 2021). Libraries came from the immunoSEQ multiplex PCR assay. Held by TCRdb, this immuneACCESS table contains in-frame sequences only and omits some clones. Under half of the omission traces to an unresolved V gene where checked; the cause of the rest is unknown. Counted in this sample were 200,000 to 250,000 clones; approximately 80% of them appeared once. The ten largest clonotypes hold around 6.8% of the sample. The sequenced material came from peripheral blood. Receptor source: a woman aged 50 to 60 with acute or convalescent COVID-19.

J is TRBJ2-7 and V is TRBV7-8; D may be TRBD2 (5 bases). CDR1 is SGHVS and CDR2 is FQNEAQ in the germline V gene. The CDR3 contains 13 residues. The V end was cut by 5 bases, the J end by 1 base, with 9 bases between. CDR3 region: CASSRRGSYEQYF. CDR3 nucleotide sequence: TGTGCCAGCAGCCGTCGGGGTTCCTACGAGCAGTACTTC.

The chain joins TRBV28 to TRBJ1-1; 7 nucleotides line up with TRBD1. CDR1 and CDR2 (germline): MDHEN, SYDVKM. J gave up 1 base and V 6 bases, and 14 bases lay outside the gene matches. This CDR3 comprises 17 residues. The CDR3 here is CASSLQGLSYTNTEAFF. As DNA, the CDR3 is TGTGCCAGCAGCCTACAGGGGTTGAGTTACACGAACACTGAAGCTTTCTTT.

The DNA of the CDR3 is TGTGCCAGCAGTCTCAGGGGAATGGGCTACACCTTC. This gives the protein CASSLRGMGYTF. The chain recombines TRBV27 with TRBJ1-2; possibly TRBD1 for D (6 bases). With 5 bases removed from V and 8 bases from J, the gap between germline ends came to 12 bases. This CDR3 has 12 residues. Germline assignment: CDR1 MNHEY and CDR2 SMNVEV (reference sequence).

The rearrangement uses TRBV7-2 and TRBJ1-1, with 7 bases that match TRBD1. CDR3 size: 14 residues. CDR1 is SGHTA and CDR2 is FQGNSA in the germline V gene. Unmatched junction bases numbered 8, after V lost 6 bases and J lost 4 bases. CDR3 coding DNA: TGTGCCAGCAGTGCCCACAGGGGAGGCACTGAAGCTTTCTTT. Its translation is CASSAHRGGTEAFF.

V usage is TRBV28 and J usage is TRBJ1-2; 9 nucleotides align to TRBD1. The trim removed 4 bases at V and 8 bases at J, leaving 14 bases unmatched. CDR3 length: 16 amino acids. CDR1 is MDHEN and CDR2 is SYDVKM in the germline V gene. For the CDR3, the DNA is TGTGCCAGCAGTTCCCCCGGGACAGGGTTAGGGGAGGGCTACACCTTC. Its protein is CASSSPGTGLGEGYTF.

The sample holds a few counts of this clone. The CDR3 protein is CASSPDRGPTEAFF. In nucleotides, the CDR3 is TGTGCCAGCTCACCTGACAGGGGGCCTACTGAAGCTTTCTTT. The chain links TRBV18 to TRBJ1-1; the match to TRBD1 covers 10 bases. The junction had 3 bases not matched to a gene; V was cut back by 3 bases and J by 5 bases. The CDR3 has 14 amino acids. CDR1 is KGHSH and CDR2 is LQKENI in the germline V gene.

V gene TRBV5-1 combines with J gene TRBJ2-5; D uncertain. The germline V and J ends were trimmed by 5 bases and 3 bases, with 8 bases remaining between them. Germline lookup yields CDR1 SGHRS and CDR2 YFSETQ. The CDR3 extends over 12 amino acids. CDR3 amino acids: CASRREEETQYF. In DNA form, the CDR3 reads TGCGCCAGCAGGAGAGAAGAAGAGACCCAGTACTTC.

This clone was recorded once. V is TRBV29-1 and J is TRBJ1-1; 9 bases align to TRBD1. Germline V gene sequence: CDR1 SQVTM, CDR2 ANQGSEA. The CDR3 runs to 16 residues. The V gene end was trimmed by 4 bases and the J gene end by 0 bases; junction bases not matched to a gene: 9. Here the CDR3 DNA reads TGCAGCGTTGTAAAATGGGACAGGGTGATGAACACTGAAGCTTTCTTT. Translated: CSVVKWDRVMNTEAFF.

The gene calls are TRBV27 and TRBJ1-1; a possible D gene is TRBD1 (6 bases). Trimming took off 5 bases at V and 5 bases at J, with 12 bases between the two ends. The CDR3 runs to 13 residues. Germline V gene data show CDR1 as MNHEY and CDR2 as SMNVEV (reference sequence). The CDR3 is CASSIGGRTEAFF. CDR3 sequence (DNA): TGTGCCAGCAGTATCGGGGGGCGTACTGAAGCTTTCTTT.

V gene TRBV7-2 combines with J gene TRBJ2-7; 8 bases map to TRBD1. The V gene end was trimmed by 4 bases and the J gene end by 1 base; junction bases not matched to a gene: 6. The CDR3 has 15 amino acids. Per the germline V gene, CDR1 is SGHTA and CDR2 is FQGNSA. CDR3 nucleotides: TGTGCCAGCAGCTCCCATGGACAGGGTTCCTACGAGCAGTACTTC. The encoded protein is CASSSHGQGSYEQYF.

The J gene is TRBJ2-7, the V gene TRBV6-5; 7 nucleotides line up with TRBD2. V gave up 7 bases and J gave up 4 bases; unmatched junction bases: 10. There are 14 residues in the CDR3. Per the germline V gene, CDR1 is MNHEY and CDR2 is SVGAGI. The CDR3 reads CASKLSGDGYEQYF. CDR3 nucleotides: TGTGCCAGCAAACTCAGCGGGGATGGGTACGAGCAGTACTTC.

The rearrangement links TRBV7-9 to TRBJ1-1; D remains unclear. Deletions cut 7 bases from V and 7 bases from J, with 10 bases between. The CDR3 covers 11 residues. The V gene's germline CDR1 is SEHNR and CDR2 FQNEAQ (reference sequence). CDR3 in DNA: TGTGCCAGCACTCCGTCGGGTGAAGCTTTCTTT. Protein sequence: CASTPSGEAFF. Based on the CDR3 plus reference TRBV7-9 and TRBJ1-1, the full variable domain is DTGVSQNPRHKITKRGQNVTFRCDPISEHNRLYWYRQTLGQGPEFLTYFQNEAQLEKSRLLSDRFSAERPKGSFSTLEIQRTEQGDSAMYLCASTPSGEAFFGQGTRLTVV.

V usage is TRBV5-6 and J usage is TRBJ2-3; TRBD1 aligns across 8 bases. Germline lookup yields CDR1 SGHDT and CDR2 YYEEEE. V dropped 4 bases and J dropped 4; count of bases not matched to a gene: 8. CDR3 size: 15 residues. CDR3 DNA sequence: TGTGCCAGCAGCACGCGGACAGGGTTGGCAGATACGCAGTATTTT. Translation: CASSTRTGLADTQYF.

V is TRBV18 and J is TRBJ1-5; weak D call: TRBD1 (5 bases). V was clipped by 3 bases and J by 1 base, with 10 bases between them. CDR1 and CDR2 from the germline V gene are KGHSH and LQKENI. CDR3 length equals 15 residues. In DNA form, the CDR3 reads TGTGCCAGCTCACCTACCGGACAAAGCAATCAGCCCCAGCATTTT. The encoded protein is CASSPTGQSNQPQHF.

This chain links TRBV7-9 with TRBJ1-6; no clear D gene. The V gene lost 5 bases and the J gene lost 5 bases, with 13 bases spanning the gap. This CDR3 comprises 15 residues. Germline assignment: CDR1 SEHNR and CDR2 FQNEAQ (reference sequence). CDR3 nucleotide sequence: TGTGCCAGCAGCACGCCCGGGAGGGATAATTCACCCCTCCACTTT. Amino acids: CASSTPGRDNSPLHF.

The chain combines TRBV7-8 with TRBJ2-1; TRBD2 might be the D (7 bases). V was pared by 5 bases and J by 10 bases, with 21 bases between. Germline assignment: CDR1 SGHVS and CDR2 FQNEAQ. The CDR3 covers 15 residues. The CDR3 DNA sequence: TGTGCCAGCAGCCCGCCTAGGGGGGGGCCGGGGGAGCAGTTCTTC. It codes for CASSPPRGGPGEQFF.

In this sample, this clone turned up many times. The gene calls are TRBV5-1 and TRBJ2-1; D possibly corresponds to TRBD1 (6 bases). CDR1 SGHRS and CDR2 YFSETQ come from the germline V gene. The CDR3 loop spans 15 amino acids. Trimming removed 3 bases from V and 7 bases from J, with 17 bases in between. In nucleotides, the CDR3 is TGCGCCAGCAGCTCCCGGGACAACTGGATAAATGAGCAGTTCTTC. Translation gives CASSSRDNWINEQFF.

There are a few counts of this clone. The chain links TRBV6-2 or TRBV6-3 to TRBJ1-4; the match to TRBD1 covers 7 bases. The trim removed 5 bases at V and 7 bases at J, leaving 13 bases unmatched. The CDR3 has 16 amino acids. In germline, CDR1 is MNHEY, CDR2 SVGEGT. The CDR3 loop reads CASSAQGPTGSEKLFF. The CDR3 DNA is TGTGCCAGCAGTGCACAAGGACCGACAGGGAGTGAAAAACTGTTTTTT.

This rearrangement joins TRBV27 to TRBJ2-7; the match to TRBD2 covers 8 bases. CDR1 is MNHEY, CDR2 SMNVEV, per germline (reference sequence). V dropped 6 bases and J dropped 6; count of bases not matched to a gene: 10. This CDR3 is 14 amino acids long. CDR3 amino acids: CASSQSGSGGEQYF. In DNA form, the CDR3 reads TGTGCCAGCAGCCAGAGCGGGAGTGGAGGCGAGCAGTACTTC.

This clone was detected ten times or more. CDR3 in amino acids: CASSQVQGATMNTEAFF. CDR3 coding DNA: TGCGCCAGCAGCCAAGTTCAGGGCGCCACAATGAACACTGAAGCTTTCTTT. The rearrangement links TRBV4-1 to TRBJ1-1, with D possibly being TRBD1 (5 bases). Trimming pared 1 base from V and 0 bases from J, leaving 15 bases between. Germline V gene lookup returns CDR1 MGHRA and CDR2 YSYEKL. This CDR3 is 17 amino acids long.

V and J are TRBV29-1 and TRBJ1-2, with TRBD1 matching 8 bases. The V and J ends lost 6 bases and 2 bases, in that order; junction bases with no gene match: 14. The germline gives CDR1 SQVTM, CDR2 ANQGSEA. There are 16 residues in the CDR3. In nucleotides, the CDR3 is TGCAGCGTCTTAGAAGTGGTTTCAGGGGGCAACTATGGCTACACCTTC. Amino acid sequence: CSVLEVVSGGNYGYTF.

The V and J genes are TRBV3-1 (or the pseudogene TRBV3-2) and TRBJ2-7; D is unclear. This CDR3 is 13 amino acids long. The V end lost 1 base, the J end lost 4 bases, and 8 bases lay between the germline ends. CDR1 is LGHDT, CDR2 YNNKEL, per germline (reference sequence). CDR3 residues: CASSQGRQYEQYF. CDR3 in DNA: TGTGCCAGCAGCCAAGGACGACAATACGAGCAGTACTTC.

This chain joins TRBV24-1 and TRBJ1-2; 7 nucleotides line up with TRBD1. CDR1 and CDR2 (germline): KGHDR, SFDVKD. The V and J ends lost 4 bases and 4 bases, in that order; junction bases with no gene match: 5. The CDR3 runs to 14 residues. CDR3 nucleotide sequence: TGTGCCACCAGTGAGGCAGGGGGACTCTATGGCTACACCTTC. This encodes CATSEAGGLYGYTF.

The chain has TRBV9 and TRBJ2-5, with 7 bases lining up with TRBD2. J gave up 5 bases and V 0 bases, and 4 bases lay outside the gene matches. Germline CDR1 and CDR2: SGDLS and YYNGEE. The CDR3 extends over 14 amino acids. CDR3 DNA: TGTGCCAGCAGCGTAGTTTCCGGGGGGGAGACCCAGTACTTC. Encoded protein: CASSVVSGGETQYF.

V is TRBV7-9 and J is TRBJ2-2; the D gene is possibly TRBD2 (6 bases). The ends were cut back, 6 bases at V and 0 bases at J, with 11 bases in the middle. The V gene's germline CDR1 is SEHNR and CDR2 FQNEAQ (reference sequence). The CDR3 is made up of 15 amino acids. The CDR3 sequence is CASRSGGTNTGELFF. The CDR3 nucleotides read TGTGCCAGCAGGTCGGGCGGGACGAACACCGGGGAGCTGTTTTTT.

A remark on this clone: The junction and the germline gene differ at one end; a read error may be behind it. The chain is built from TRBV6-2 or TRBV6-3 and TRBJ2-7; 7 nucleotides line up with TRBD2. CDR3 size: 16 residues. CDR1 and CDR2 (germline): MNHEY, SVGEGT. This chain's CDR3 is CASSLNLAVGSSEQYF. The CDR3, as DNA: TGTGCCAGCAGTCTTAACCTAGCGGTAGGGTCCTCCGAGCAGTACTTC.

The rearrangement links TRBV7-9 to TRBJ2-3, with 9 bases matching TRBD2. The trim removed 0 bases at V and 0 bases at J, leaving 7 bases unmatched. CDR3 length: 18 amino acids. CDR1 is SEHNR, CDR2 FQNEAQ, per germline (reference sequence). The CDR3 spells CASSLAPSGASSTDTQYF. The CDR3 DNA is TGTGCCAGCAGCTTAGCGCCTAGCGGGGCTTCTAGCACAGATACGCAGTATTTT.

The CDR3 DNA reads as TGCGCCAGCAGCCGACTAGCGGGAGGGATTGGCAATGAGCAGTTCTTC. Protein: CASSRLAGGIGNEQFF. The gene calls are TRBV4-1 and TRBJ2-1, with 14 bases fitting TRBD2. V trimming: 4 bases; J trimming: 6 bases; junction bases outside the gene matches: 5. CDR3 length equals 16 residues. The germline gives CDR1 MGHRA, CDR2 YSYEKL.